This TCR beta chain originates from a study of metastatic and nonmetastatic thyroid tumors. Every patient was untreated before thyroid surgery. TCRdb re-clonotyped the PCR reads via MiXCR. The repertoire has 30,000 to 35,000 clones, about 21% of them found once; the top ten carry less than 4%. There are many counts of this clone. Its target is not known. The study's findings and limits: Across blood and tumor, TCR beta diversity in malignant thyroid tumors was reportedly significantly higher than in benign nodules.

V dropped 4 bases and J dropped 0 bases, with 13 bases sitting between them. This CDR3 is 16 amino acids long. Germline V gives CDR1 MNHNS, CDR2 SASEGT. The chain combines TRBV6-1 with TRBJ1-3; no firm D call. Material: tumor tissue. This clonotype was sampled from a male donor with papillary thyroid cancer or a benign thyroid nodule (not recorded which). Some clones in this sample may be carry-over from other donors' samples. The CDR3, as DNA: TGTGCCAGCAGTGTGTCTAGCCACGGCTCTGGAAACACCATATATTTT. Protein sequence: CASSVSSHGSGNTIYF.